A selection of T cell receptor beta chains follows, all from one sample in a study of blood T cell repertoires in COVID-19. Some clones are missing from TCRdb's copy, which holds only in-frame ones; the method was immunoSEQ multiplex PCR. The sample yields more than 150,000 clones, about nine tenths seen once. What was sequenced was peripheral blood. Receptors were obtained from a woman in her sixties or seventies with acute or convalescent COVID-19. CDR3s include the opening cysteine and the closing phenylalanine or tryptophan. The D gene is left open where the match is weak. Not every row has a clone size; where given, it reads once, few, many or a size class.

d_gene: -; abundance: -; j_gene: TRBJ1-1; v_gene: TRBV7-9; CDR3nt: TGTGCCAGCAGCCGACAACCGAACACTGAAGCTTTCTTT; CDR3aa: CASSRQPNTEAFF
d_gene: -; abundance: -; j_gene: TRBJ1-2; v_gene: TRBV2; CDR3nt: TGTGCCAGCTCGGAGGGAACGGGCCGCTACACCTTC; CDR3aa: CASSEGTGRYTF
d_gene: TRBD1; abundance: -; j_gene: TRBJ2-3; v_gene: TRBV2; CDR3nt: TGTGCCAGCAGCGCACAGGGGATACCCACAGATACGCAGTATTTT; CDR3aa: CASSAQGIPTDTQYF
d_gene: TRBD1; abundance: -; j_gene: TRBJ2-1; v_gene: TRBV7-9; CDR3nt: TGTGCCAGCAGCCCCCGTCGGACAGGAACCAATGAGCAGTTCTTC; CDR3aa: CASSPRRTGTNEQFF
d_gene: -; abundance: -; j_gene: TRBJ2-7; v_gene: TRBV7-2; CDR3nt: TGTGCCAGCAGCGAGACACTCCGTAGCTCCTACGAGCAGTACTTC; CDR3aa: CASSETLRSSYEQYF
d_gene: -; abundance: -; j_gene: TRBJ2-7; v_gene: TRBV19; CDR3nt: TGTGCCAGTAGCTCGGGGTACAGTCCAGGCTCCTACGAGCAGTACTTC; CDR3aa: CASSSGYSPGSYEQYF
d_gene: -; abundance: -; j_gene: TRBJ1-3; v_gene: TRBV4-1; CDR3nt: TGCGCCAGCAGCCAAGGGCAGGGGCCGGGAAACACCATATATTTT; CDR3aa: CASSQGQGPGNTIYF
d_gene: -; abundance: -; j_gene: TRBJ2-1; v_gene: TRBV24-1; CDR3nt: TGTGCCACCACATCCTCGATTCGGGATGAGCAGTTCTTC; CDR3aa: CATTSSIRDEQFF
d_gene: TRBD1; abundance: -; j_gene: TRBJ1-2; v_gene: TRBV28; CDR3nt: TGTGCCAGCAGTTTATCACAGGGGAACTATGGCTACACCTTC; CDR3aa: CASSLSQGNYGYTF
d_gene: -; abundance: few; j_gene: TRBJ2-7; v_gene: TRBV5-1; CDR3nt: TGCGCCAGCAGCTGGGGGGACGGGACCACAGAGCAGTACTTC; CDR3aa: CASSWGDGTTEQYF
d_gene: TRBD1; abundance: -; j_gene: TRBJ1-1; v_gene: TRBV19; CDR3nt: TGTGCCACCTCCCTTAGGGGGCGGACTGAAGCTTTCTTT; CDR3aa: CATSLRGRTEAFF
d_gene: -; abundance: -; j_gene: TRBJ2-7; v_gene: TRBV5-1; CDR3nt: TGCGCCAGCAGCCCCCATCCCGCAGGGGATCGTGTTTACGAGCAGTACTTC; CDR3aa: CASSPHPAGDRVYEQYF
d_gene: TRBD1; abundance: -; j_gene: TRBJ2-5; v_gene: TRBV7-9; CDR3nt: TGTGCCAGCAGCTACAAACAGGGGAACCACGAGACCCAGTACTTC; CDR3aa: CASSYKQGNHETQYF
d_gene: TRBD2; abundance: -; j_gene: TRBJ2-7; v_gene: TRBV5-4; CDR3nt: TGTGCCAGCAGCTTGCCGCCGACTAGCGGGGCCTACGAGCAGTACTTC; CDR3aa: CASSLPPTSGAYEQYF
d_gene: -; abundance: once; j_gene: TRBJ1-1; v_gene: TRBV6-6; CDR3nt: TGTGCCAGCAGTTACTCGCAGGGGAGAGTAACTGAAGCTTTCTTT; CDR3aa: CASSYSQGRVTEAFF
d_gene: -; abundance: -; j_gene: TRBJ1-1; v_gene: TRBV9; CDR3nt: TGTGCCAGCAGCGTAGAGGCAGGGCAGAACACTGAAGCTTTCTTT; CDR3aa: CASSVEAGQNTEAFF
d_gene: -; abundance: -; j_gene: TRBJ1-2; v_gene: TRBV3-1/TRBV3-2; CDR3nt: TGTGCCAGCAGCCAAGATAACGGGGGGCGATATGGCTACACCTTC; CDR3aa: CASSQDNGGRYGYTF
d_gene: -; abundance: -; j_gene: TRBJ1-2; v_gene: TRBV6-1; CDR3nt: TGTGCCAGCAGTGAAGCCAGCGGGCGTGGCTACACCTTC; CDR3aa: CASSEASGRGYTF
d_gene: TRBD1; abundance: few; j_gene: TRBJ1-2; v_gene: TRBV4-1; CDR3nt: TGCGCCAGCAGCCAAGATTTAGGGGGCGCGACAAAGCAGCGACTCGGCTACACCTTC; CDR3aa: CASSQDLGGATKQRLGYTF
d_gene: -; abundance: -; j_gene: TRBJ1-3; v_gene: TRBV9; CDR3nt: TGTGCCAGCAGCGTAGAGGGGGGGTTTTCTGGAAACACCATATATTTT; CDR3aa: CASSVEGGFSGNTIYF
d_gene: -; abundance: -; j_gene: TRBJ1-5; v_gene: TRBV27; CDR3nt: TGTGCCAGCAGTCCCAGATATAGCAATCAGCCCCAGCATTTT; CDR3aa: CASSPRYSNQPQHF
d_gene: TRBD1; abundance: -; j_gene: TRBJ1-2; v_gene: TRBV15; CDR3nt: TGTGCCACCAGCACCCGACAGGGGGCGGTTGGCTACACCTTC; CDR3aa: CATSTRQGAVGYTF
d_gene: -; abundance: -; j_gene: TRBJ1-1; v_gene: TRBV3-1/TRBV3-2; CDR3nt: TGTGCCAGCAGCCAAGTCAGGGGCACTGAAGCTTTCTTT; CDR3aa: CASSQVRGTEAFF
d_gene: -; abundance: few; j_gene: TRBJ2-7; v_gene: TRBV5-4; CDR3nt: TGTGCCAGCAGCTTCTTCGAGGGAAAGCAGTACTTC; CDR3aa: CASSFFEGKQYF
d_gene: -; abundance: few; j_gene: TRBJ1-4; v_gene: TRBV9; CDR3nt: TGTGCCAGCAGCGTAGAGGGGACTGGGAAACTGTTTTTT; CDR3aa: CASSVEGTGKLFF
d_gene: -; abundance: -; j_gene: TRBJ1-2; v_gene: TRBV19; CDR3nt: TGTGCCAGTAGTATCAATCAGGCAGGCGGCTACACCTTC; CDR3aa: CASSINQAGGYTF
d_gene: -; abundance: -; j_gene: TRBJ2-7; v_gene: TRBV7-8; CDR3nt: TGTGCCAGCAGCCTCTCGACAGGTCAGGGCGAGCAGTACTTC; CDR3aa: CASSLSTGQGEQYF
d_gene: TRBD1; abundance: -; j_gene: TRBJ2-5; v_gene: TRBV6-6; CDR3nt: TGTGCCAGCAGGCGACAGGGGGCGTCCGGGGAGACCCAGTACTTC; CDR3aa: CASRRQGASGETQYF
d_gene: -; abundance: once; j_gene: TRBJ1-1; v_gene: TRBV5-4; CDR3nt: TGTGCCAGCAGCTTGGACAGGGTGGCGATTAAAGCTTTCTTT; CDR3aa: CASSLDRVAIKAFF
d_gene: -; abundance: -; j_gene: TRBJ2-7; v_gene: TRBV6-6; CDR3nt: TGTGCCAGCAGCAAGAGGTATTTCGAGCAGTACTTC; CDR3aa: CASSKRYFEQYF
d_gene: -; abundance: -; j_gene: TRBJ1-2; v_gene: TRBV4-3; CDR3nt: TGCGCCAGCAGCCCCGAGGGAGGGGTCGGTGGCTACACCTTC; CDR3aa: CASSPEGGVGGYTF
d_gene: TRBD1; abundance: few; j_gene: TRBJ1-2; v_gene: TRBV9; CDR3nt: TGTGCCAGCAGCGTCGGGACAGCAAAATATGGCTACACCTTC; CDR3aa: CASSVGTAKYGYTF
d_gene: TRBD2; abundance: -; j_gene: TRBJ2-7; v_gene: TRBV11-3; CDR3nt: TGTGCCAGCAGCTCCGCTAGCGGGAGAGCCTACGAGCAGTACTTC; CDR3aa: CASSSASGRAYEQYF
d_gene: TRBD1; abundance: -; j_gene: TRBJ2-2; v_gene: TRBV5-1; CDR3nt: TGCGCCAGCAGTGACAGGGGGCTTGGTACCGGGGAGCTGTTTTTT; CDR3aa: CASSDRGLGTGELFF
d_gene: TRBD2; abundance: -; j_gene: TRBJ2-1; v_gene: TRBV7-2; CDR3nt: TGTGCCAGCAGCTTAGACCCTAGCGGGGGGGATGAGCAGTTCTTC; CDR3aa: CASSLDPSGGDEQFF
d_gene: -; abundance: -; j_gene: TRBJ1-4; v_gene: TRBV7-2; CDR3nt: TGTGCCAGCAGCTTAGGGGTTCGGGGTGGTGGAGAAAAACTGTTTTTT; CDR3aa: CASSLGVRGGGEKLFF
d_gene: TRBD1; abundance: -; j_gene: TRBJ1-5; v_gene: TRBV5-8; CDR3nt: TGTGCCAGCAGCTCGAGACAGGGTCGGGTACAGCCCCAGCATTTT; CDR3aa: CASSSRQGRVQPQHF
d_gene: TRBD1; abundance: -; j_gene: TRBJ1-6; v_gene: TRBV9; CDR3nt: TGTGCCAGCAGCGAATTCAGGGGGGCGAATTCACCCCTCCACTTT; CDR3aa: CASSEFRGANSPLHF
d_gene: -; abundance: -; j_gene: TRBJ1-5; v_gene: TRBV12-3/TRBV12-4; CDR3nt: TGTGCCAGCAGTTCCCTTCTTAATCAGCCCCAGCATTTT; CDR3aa: CASSSLLNQPQHF
d_gene: TRBD1; abundance: few; j_gene: TRBJ1-3; v_gene: TRBV7-8; CDR3nt: TGTGCCAGCAGCTTTAGACAGGGTAGCGGTGGAAACACCATATATTTT; CDR3aa: CASSFRQGSGGNTIYF
d_gene: -; abundance: -; j_gene: TRBJ1-5; v_gene: TRBV19; CDR3nt: TGTGCCAGTATAGAGGGCCGGGGGGCCGAGCAGCCCCAGCATTTT; CDR3aa: CASIEGRGAEQPQHF
d_gene: -; abundance: once; j_gene: TRBJ2-5; v_gene: TRBV7-9; CDR3nt: TGTGCCAGCAGCCGTAGTGGCGGGACAGCCCTCACCCAGTACTTC; CDR3aa: CASSRSGGTALTQYF
d_gene: TRBD2; abundance: -; j_gene: TRBJ2-1; v_gene: TRBV3-1/TRBV3-2; CDR3nt: TGTGCCAGCAGCCAAGATAAAGGACTAGTCAATGAGCAGTTCTTC; CDR3aa: CASSQDKGLVNEQFF
d_gene: TRBD2; abundance: once; j_gene: TRBJ2-1; v_gene: TRBV11-2; CDR3nt: TGTGCCAGCAGCTTAGTCGGACTAGCGGGAGGGCCACATGAGCAGTTCTTC; CDR3aa: CASSLVGLAGGPHEQFF